The T cell receptor beta chain described here comes from a study of spatial heterogeneity in lung cancer (dated by TCRdb to the late 2010s). With respect to the entire study: Beta-chain transcripts were consistently detected in greater numbers than alpha-chain transcripts, which likely reflects a higher abundance of beta-chain transcripts. In the raw uncorrected reads, each unique combination of TCR and UMI appeared more than ten times on average. The study quantitatively compared TCR alpha and beta repertoires across multiple tumor regions, matched nontumor lung and blood in non-small cell lung cancer. TCR repertoire features were related to nonsynonymous mutation counts determined by whole-exome sequencing of tumor tissue. At surgery, both alpha and beta chains were TCR-sequenced in 200 to 250 tumor regions, approximately 64 matched nontumor lung samples and some 60 PBMC samples.

For CDR1 and CDR2, the germline V gene (reference sequence) lists DFQATT and SNEGSKA. The junction shows trimming of 4 bases on V and 5 bases on J, plus 15 bases between the germline ends. Reading from cysteine to phenylalanine, the CDR3 counts 14 amino acids. Only CDR3 DNA is held: 42 bases, read in frame from base 1. Here is what the overall study found, with its caveats: Additional single-cell paired TCR alpha and beta sequencing was considered necessary to confirm, at a functional level, the hypothesis that regional TCRs recognize regional mutations. Ubiquitous expanded tumor TCRs were detected in blood more often at tumor resection than at routine follow-up.

The time point label corresponds to: sample taken at primary tumor resection. For TCR sequencing, whole RNA was extracted from tumor and nontumor lung tissue, or from cryopreserved PBMC samples, and no cell sorting was done. Donors were 72 patients with early-stage, untreated non-small cell lung cancer from the lung TRACERx cohort. A patient was chosen for TCR sequencing only when enough RNA was available from at least two tumor regions. The protocol used for the library was 5' RACE. The instrument was a NextSeq 500. The TCR library protocol attached a unique molecular identifier to each TCR cDNA molecule to allow correction of PCR and sequencing errors. The authors' pipeline ran thus. TCR identification, UMI-based error correction and CDR3 extraction were performed with Decombinator tools. TCRs above a frequency of 2 per 1,000, corresponding to the top 1% of the tumor frequency distribution, were defined as expanded. Rényi diversity was computed with the R vegan package after subsampling each repertoire 100 times to 5,000 TCRs. To build CDR3 similarity networks, amino acid triplet string-kernel similarity was used, and CDR3s were connected when their pairwise similarity was above 0.82. TCRdb trimmed public reads at Q25 via fastp, called clones via MiXCR and kept in-frame beta chains. Rows are unified per CDR3 protein, each entry keeping the most common DNA and genes. These V and J calls originate from TCRdb's pipeline instead of the authors' own analysis. In this sample the table shows tens of thousands of distinct CDR3 sequences, around 13% of which occur a single time. The ten largest clones add up to about 4.6% of the sample.

A remark on this clonotype: Its antigen target is currently unknown. The input lacks base qualities; no much larger clone sits a single base away.

Sequencing used PBMCs, obtained at surgery. This receptor was identified in a male donor with early-stage non-small cell lung cancer. The rearrangement joined TRBV20-1 to TRBJ2-1; TRBD2 is perhaps the D gene, given 7 matching bases. The CDR3: CSAKKGGGDNEQFF. At the DNA level, the sequence is TGCAGTGCTAAAAAGGGCGGGGGCGACAATGAGCAGTTCTTC.